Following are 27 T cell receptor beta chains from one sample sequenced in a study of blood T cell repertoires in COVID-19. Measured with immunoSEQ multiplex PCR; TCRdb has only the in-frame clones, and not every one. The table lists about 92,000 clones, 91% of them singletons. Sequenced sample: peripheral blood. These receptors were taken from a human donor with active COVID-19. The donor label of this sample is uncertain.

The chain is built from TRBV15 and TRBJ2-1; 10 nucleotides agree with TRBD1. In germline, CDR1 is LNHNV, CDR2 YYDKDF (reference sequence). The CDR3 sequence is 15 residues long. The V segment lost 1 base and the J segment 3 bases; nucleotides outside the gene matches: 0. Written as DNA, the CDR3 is TGTGCCACCAGCAGAGGGACAGGGGGCTACAATGAGCAGTTCTTC. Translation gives CATSRGTGGYNEQFF. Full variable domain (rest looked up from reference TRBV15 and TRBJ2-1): DAMVIQNPRYQVTQFGKPVTLSCSQTLNHNVMYWYQQKSSQAPKLLFHYYDKDFNNEADTPDNFQSRRPNTSFCFLDIRSPGLGDTAMYLCATSRGTGGYNEQFFGPGTRLTVL.

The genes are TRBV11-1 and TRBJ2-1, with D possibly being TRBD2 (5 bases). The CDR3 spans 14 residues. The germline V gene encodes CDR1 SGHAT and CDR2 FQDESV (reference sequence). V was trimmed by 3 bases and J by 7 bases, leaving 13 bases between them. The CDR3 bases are TGTGCCAGCAGCTTCGGGGAGTCACTTAATGAGCAGTTCTTC. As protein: CASSFGESLNEQFF.

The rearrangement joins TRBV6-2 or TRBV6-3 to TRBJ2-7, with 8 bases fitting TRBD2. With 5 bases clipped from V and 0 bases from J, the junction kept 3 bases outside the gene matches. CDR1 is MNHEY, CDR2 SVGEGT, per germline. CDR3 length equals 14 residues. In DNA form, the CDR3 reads TGTGCCAGCAGTACTAGCGGAAGCTCCTACGAGCAGTACTTC. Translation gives CASSTSGSSYEQYF.

CDR3 in amino acids: CASSSTGIDQPQHF. For the CDR3, the DNA is TGTGCCAGCAGCTCGACAGGGATCGATCAGCCCCAGCATTTT. The rearrangement uses TRBV5-6 and TRBJ1-5; 7 bases fit TRBD1. With V trimmed by 3 bases and J by 5 bases, 5 bases remained unmatched. The CDR3 length is 14 residues. CDR1 is SGHDT and CDR2 is YYEEEE in the germline V gene.

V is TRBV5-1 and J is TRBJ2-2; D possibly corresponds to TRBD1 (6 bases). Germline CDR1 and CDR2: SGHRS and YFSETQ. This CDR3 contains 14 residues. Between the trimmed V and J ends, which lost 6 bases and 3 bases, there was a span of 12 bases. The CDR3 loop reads CASKQGGDTGELFF. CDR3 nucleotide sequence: TGCGCCAGCAAACAGGGTGGGGACACCGGGGAGCTGTTTTTT.

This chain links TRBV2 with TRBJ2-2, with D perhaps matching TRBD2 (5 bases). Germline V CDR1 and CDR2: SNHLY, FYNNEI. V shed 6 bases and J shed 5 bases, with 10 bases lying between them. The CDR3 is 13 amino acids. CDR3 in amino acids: CASRTTTTGELFF. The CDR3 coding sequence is TGTGCCAGCAGGACTACGACGACCGGGGAGCTGTTTTTT.

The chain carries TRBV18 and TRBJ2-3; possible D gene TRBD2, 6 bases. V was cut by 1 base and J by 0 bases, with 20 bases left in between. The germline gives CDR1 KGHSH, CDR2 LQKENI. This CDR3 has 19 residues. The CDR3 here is CASSPLRGAGGTSTDTQYF. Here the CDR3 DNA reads TGTGCCAGCTCACCACTACGCGGGGCAGGAGGGACTAGCACAGATACGCAGTATTTT.

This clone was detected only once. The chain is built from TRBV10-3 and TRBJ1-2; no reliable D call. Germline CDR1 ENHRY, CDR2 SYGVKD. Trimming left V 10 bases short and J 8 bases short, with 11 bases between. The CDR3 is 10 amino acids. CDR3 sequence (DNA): TGTGCCACCGGGAGCGGCGGCTACACCTTC. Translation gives CATGSGGYTF.

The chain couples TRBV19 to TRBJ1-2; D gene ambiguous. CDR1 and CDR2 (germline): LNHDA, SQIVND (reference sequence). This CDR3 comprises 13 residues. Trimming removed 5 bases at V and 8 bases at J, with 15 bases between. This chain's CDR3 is CASSRTGVVGYTF. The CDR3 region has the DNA TGTGCCAGTAGTCGGACGGGAGTGGTCGGCTACACCTTC.

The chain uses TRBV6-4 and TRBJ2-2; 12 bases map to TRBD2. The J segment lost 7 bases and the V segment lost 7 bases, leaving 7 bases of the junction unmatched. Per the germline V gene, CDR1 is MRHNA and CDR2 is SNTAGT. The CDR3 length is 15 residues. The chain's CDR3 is CASTRLAGDRGELFF. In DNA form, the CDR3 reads TGTGCCAGCACCCGACTAGCGGGGGATCGCGGGGAGCTGTTTTTT.

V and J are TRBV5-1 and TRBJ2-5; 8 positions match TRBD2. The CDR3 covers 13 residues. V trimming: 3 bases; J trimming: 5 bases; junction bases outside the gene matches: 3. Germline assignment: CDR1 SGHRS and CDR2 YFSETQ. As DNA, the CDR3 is TGCGCCAGCAGCTCCGGGGGGGCCGAGACCCAGTACTTC. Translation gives CASSSGGAETQYF.

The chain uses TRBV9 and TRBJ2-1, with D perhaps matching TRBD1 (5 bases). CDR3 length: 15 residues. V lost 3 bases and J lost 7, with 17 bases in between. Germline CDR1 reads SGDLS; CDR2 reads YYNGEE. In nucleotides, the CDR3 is TGTGCCAGCAGCGGGGGCACTCTTGGAAGAAATGAGCAGTTCTTC. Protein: CASSGGTLGRNEQFF. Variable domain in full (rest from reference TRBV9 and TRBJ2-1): DSGVTQTPKHLITATGQRVTLRCSPRSGDLSVYWYQQSLDQGLQFLIQYYNGEERAKGNILERFSAQQFPDLHSELNLSSLELGDSALYFCASSGGTLGRNEQFFGPGTRLTVL.

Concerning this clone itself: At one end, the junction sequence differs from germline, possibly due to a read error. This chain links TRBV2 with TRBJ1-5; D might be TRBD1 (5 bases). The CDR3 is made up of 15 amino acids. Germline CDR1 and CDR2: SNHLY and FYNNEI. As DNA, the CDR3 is TGTGCCAGCCGTGACCCAGGGTCACTCAATCAGCCCCAGCATTTT. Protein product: CASRDPGSLNQPQHF.

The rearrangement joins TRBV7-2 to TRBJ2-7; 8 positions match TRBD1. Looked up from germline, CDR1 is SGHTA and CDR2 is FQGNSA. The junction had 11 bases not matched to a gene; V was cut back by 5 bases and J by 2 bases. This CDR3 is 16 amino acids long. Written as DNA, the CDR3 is TGTGCCAGCAGCCCTTCCCCCCCCAGGGGGCCCTACGAGCAGTACTTC. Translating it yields CASSPSPPRGPYEQYF.

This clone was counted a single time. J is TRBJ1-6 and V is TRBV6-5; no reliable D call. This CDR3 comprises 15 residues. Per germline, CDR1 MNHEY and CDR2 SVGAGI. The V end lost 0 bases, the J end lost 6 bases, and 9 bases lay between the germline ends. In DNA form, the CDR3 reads TGTGCCAGCAGTTACTCGGTACTGATTAATTCACCCCTCCACTTT. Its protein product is CASSYSVLINSPLHF.

CDR3 in DNA: TGTGCCAGCAGCGTAGATTTCATGGGAGGGCAGGGGCGGAATTCACCCCTCCACTTT. This codes for CASSVDFMGGQGRNSPLHF. The chain is built from TRBV9 and TRBJ1-6; maybe TRBD1 (6 bases). The CDR3 is made up of 19 amino acids. Germline V CDR1 and CDR2: SGDLS, YYNGEE. V lost 0 bases, J lost 7 bases, and 23 bases lay in between. The full variable domain, with the rest looked up from reference TRBV9 and TRBJ1-6, is DSGVTQTPKHLITATGQRVTLRCSPRSGDLSVYWYQQSLDQGLQFLIQYYNGEERAKGNILERFSAQQFPDLHSELNLSSLELGDSALYFCASSVDFMGGQGRNSPLHFGNGTRLTVT.

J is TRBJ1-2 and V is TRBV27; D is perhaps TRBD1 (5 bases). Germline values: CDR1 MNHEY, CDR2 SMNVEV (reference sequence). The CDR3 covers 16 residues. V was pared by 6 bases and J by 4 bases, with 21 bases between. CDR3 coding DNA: TGTGCCAGCAGGGGGGGATGGGGGGTCGAGAGCTATGGCTACACCTTC. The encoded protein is CASRGGWGVESYGYTF.

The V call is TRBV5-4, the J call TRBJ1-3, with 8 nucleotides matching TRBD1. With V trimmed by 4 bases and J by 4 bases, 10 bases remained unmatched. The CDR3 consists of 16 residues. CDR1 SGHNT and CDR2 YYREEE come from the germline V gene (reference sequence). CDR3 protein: CASSALDREAGNTIYF. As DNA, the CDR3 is TGTGCCAGCAGCGCCCTGGACAGGGAAGCAGGAAACACCATATATTTT.

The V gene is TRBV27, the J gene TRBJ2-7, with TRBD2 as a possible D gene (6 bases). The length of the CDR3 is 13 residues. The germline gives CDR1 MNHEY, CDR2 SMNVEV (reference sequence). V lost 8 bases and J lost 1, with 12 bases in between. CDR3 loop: CASGWGRSYEQYF. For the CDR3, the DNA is TGTGCCAGCGGATGGGGGAGGTCCTACGAGCAGTACTTC.

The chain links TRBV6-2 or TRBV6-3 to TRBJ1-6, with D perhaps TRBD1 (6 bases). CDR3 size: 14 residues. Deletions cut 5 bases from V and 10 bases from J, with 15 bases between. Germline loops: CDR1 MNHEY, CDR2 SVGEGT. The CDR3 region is CASSATGFQSPLHF. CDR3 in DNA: TGTGCCAGCAGTGCAACAGGGTTTCAGTCACCCCTCCACTTT.

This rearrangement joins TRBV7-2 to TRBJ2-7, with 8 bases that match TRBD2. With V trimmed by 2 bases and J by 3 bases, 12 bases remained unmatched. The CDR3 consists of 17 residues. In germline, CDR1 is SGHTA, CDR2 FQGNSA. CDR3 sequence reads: CASSLLGQVAGGYEQYF. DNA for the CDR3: TGTGCCAGCAGCTTATTGGGCCAGGTGGCGGGGGGCTACGAGCAGTACTTC.

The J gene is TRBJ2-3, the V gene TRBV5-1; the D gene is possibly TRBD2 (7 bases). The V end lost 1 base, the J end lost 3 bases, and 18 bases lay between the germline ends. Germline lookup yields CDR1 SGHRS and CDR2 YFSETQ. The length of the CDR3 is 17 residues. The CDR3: CASSLTLWGGGTDTQYF. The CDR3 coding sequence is TGCGCCAGCAGCTTGACCCTGTGGGGGGGCGGAACAGATACGCAGTATTTT.

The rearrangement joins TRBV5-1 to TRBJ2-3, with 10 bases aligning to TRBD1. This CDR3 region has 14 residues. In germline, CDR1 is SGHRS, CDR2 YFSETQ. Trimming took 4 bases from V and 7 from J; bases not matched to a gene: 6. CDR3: CASSPVDRGNTQYF. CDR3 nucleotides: TGCGCCAGCAGCCCCGTGGACAGGGGGAATACGCAGTATTTT.

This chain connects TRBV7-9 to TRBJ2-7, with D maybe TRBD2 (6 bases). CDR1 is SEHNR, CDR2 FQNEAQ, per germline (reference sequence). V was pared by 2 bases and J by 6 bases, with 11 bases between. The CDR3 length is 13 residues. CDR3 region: CASSLISEGEQYF. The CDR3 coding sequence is TGTGCCAGCAGCTTAATATCGGAGGGCGAGCAGTACTTC.

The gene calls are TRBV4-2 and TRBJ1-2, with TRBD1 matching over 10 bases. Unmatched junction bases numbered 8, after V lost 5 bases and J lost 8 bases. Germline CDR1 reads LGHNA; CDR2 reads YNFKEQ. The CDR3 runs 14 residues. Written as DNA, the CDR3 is TGTGCCAGCAGCGCCCGACAGGGGGCAGAGGGCTACACCTTC. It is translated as CASSARQGAEGYTF.

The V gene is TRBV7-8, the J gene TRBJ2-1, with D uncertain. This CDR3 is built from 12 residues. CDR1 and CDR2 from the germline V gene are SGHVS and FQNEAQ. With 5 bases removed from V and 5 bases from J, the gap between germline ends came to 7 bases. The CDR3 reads CASSPRDNEQFF. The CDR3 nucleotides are TGTGCCAGCAGCCCGAGAGACAATGAGCAGTTCTTC.

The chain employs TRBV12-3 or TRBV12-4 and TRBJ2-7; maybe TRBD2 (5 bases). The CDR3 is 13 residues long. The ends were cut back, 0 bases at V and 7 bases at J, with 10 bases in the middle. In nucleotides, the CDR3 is TGTGCCAGCAGTTTAGCGCTCCGGGGTGAGCAGTACTTC. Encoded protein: CASSLALRGEQYF.